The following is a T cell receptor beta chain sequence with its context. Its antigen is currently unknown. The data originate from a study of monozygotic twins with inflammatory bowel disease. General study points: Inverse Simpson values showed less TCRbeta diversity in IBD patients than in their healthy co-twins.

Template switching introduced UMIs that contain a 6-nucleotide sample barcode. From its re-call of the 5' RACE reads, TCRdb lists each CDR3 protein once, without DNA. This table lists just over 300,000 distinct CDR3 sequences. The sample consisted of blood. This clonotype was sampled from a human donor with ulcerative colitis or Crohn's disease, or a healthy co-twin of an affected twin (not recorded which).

This CDR3 is CASSPDRAVSPQHF. J is TRBJ1-5 and V is TRBV7-2; there is no DNA to check the TCRdb D call of TRBD1. Per the germline V gene, CDR1 is SGHTA and CDR2 is FQGNSA. This CDR3 has 14 amino acids.